The 10 T cell receptor beta chains listed next were all sequenced from one sample in a study of CD4 T cells in relation to SARS-CoV-2 and coronaviruses. These receptors have no known antigen. The unexposed donors gave CD4+ T cells in about 2010-2019, prior to COVID-19. Isolation of CD4+ T cells took place after about eleven days in culture. Assay: immunoSEQ multiplex PCR; the TCRdb copy retains only in-frame clones and omits some. The sample yields some 26,000 clones, 74% seen once. Sequencing was done on a sample of CD4+ T cells from PBMCs, cultured in vitro. The receptors were sampled from a human donor in good health.

This clone has a single count. The chain has TRBV3-1 (or the pseudogene TRBV3-2) and TRBJ2-1, with D unclear. The V gene lost 4 bases and the J gene lost 5 bases, with 3 bases spanning the gap. CDR3 size: 11 residues. Per germline, CDR1 LGHDT and CDR2 YNNKEL (reference sequence). The CDR3 DNA reads as TGTGCCAGCAGCCTCCACAATGAGCAGTTCTTC. This encodes CASSLHNEQFF.

The chain recombines TRBV2 with TRBJ2-1; 9 positions agree with TRBD2. This CDR3 has 16 residues. Unmatched junction bases numbered 1, after V lost 0 bases and J lost 1 base. Looked up from germline, CDR1 is SNHLY and CDR2 is FYNNEI. In DNA form, the CDR3 reads TGTGCCAGCAGTGAAGCTAGCGGGAGATCCTACAATGAGCAGTTCTTC. As protein: CASSEASGRSYNEQFF. Full variable domain (rest looked up from reference TRBV2 and TRBJ2-1): EPEVTQTPSHQVTQMGQEVILRCVPISNHLYFYWYRQILGQKVEFLVSFYNNEISEKSEIFDDQFSVERPDGSNFTLKIRSTKLEDSAMYFCASSEASGRSYNEQFFGPGTRLTVL.

CDR3 bases: TGTGCCAGCAGCGAGGATGGGCGCCATGGCTACACCTTC. It translates to CASSEDGRHGYTF. The chain has TRBV9 and TRBJ1-2; unclear D gene. Trimming cost V 3 bases and J 6 bases, with 12 bases left between them. Germline CDR1 is SGDLS and CDR2 is YYNGEE. The CDR3 consists of 13 residues.

V and J are TRBV9 and TRBJ1-1; a weak D match, TRBD1 (5 bases). Germline loops: CDR1 SGDLS, CDR2 YYNGEE. V was clipped by 4 bases and J by 5 bases, with 6 bases between them. CDR3 length: 11 residues. The CDR3: CASSRGTEAFF. DNA for the CDR3: TGTGCCAGCAGCAGGGGTACTGAAGCTTTCTTT.

This clone showed up just once. V gene TRBV11-2 combines with J gene TRBJ1-1; D is unclear. The CDR3 contains 12 residues. Germline-derived CDR1 and CDR2 are SGHAT and FQNNGV. Trimming removed 5 bases at V and 6 bases at J, with 10 bases between. This CDR3 reads CASSHGYAEAFF. In DNA form, the CDR3 reads TGTGCCAGCAGCCACGGATACGCTGAAGCTTTCTTT.

The chain combines TRBV19 with TRBJ2-1; D tentatively fits TRBD1 or TRBD2 (5 bases each). This CDR3 has 15 residues. Per germline, CDR1 LNHDA and CDR2 SQIVND (reference sequence). Trimming removed 4 bases from V and 0 bases from J, with 10 bases in between. In DNA form, the CDR3 reads TGTGCCAGTAGTACCCGGGACCACTCCTACAATGAGCAGTTCTTC. Amino acid sequence: CASSTRDHSYNEQFF.

The chain recombines TRBV2 with TRBJ1-5, with D maybe TRBD1 (6 bases). The CDR3 length is 15 residues. V was clipped by 4 bases and J by 0 bases, with 10 bases between them. Germline V gene lookup returns CDR1 SNHLY and CDR2 FYNNEI. Here the CDR3 DNA reads TGTGCCAGCAGTGGGGGGCACGATAGCAATCAGCCCCAGCATTTT. Translating it yields CASSGGHDSNQPQHF.

V is TRBV4-1 and J is TRBJ1-4; unclear D gene. This CDR3 region has 16 residues. Germline V gene sequence: CDR1 MGHRA, CDR2 YSYEKL. V was pared by 4 bases and J by 5 bases, with 17 bases between. For the CDR3, the DNA is TGCGCCAGCAGCCGTGAAGAACGCTCAGCCAATGAAAAACTGTTTTTT. Protein product: CASSREERSANEKLFF.

The rearrangement links TRBV6-2 or TRBV6-3 to TRBJ2-5; 9 nucleotides line up with TRBD2. CDR3 length equals 16 residues. V trimming: 2 bases; J trimming: 6 bases; junction bases outside the gene matches: 10. CDR1 is MNHEY, CDR2 SVGEGT, per germline. DNA of the CDR3: TGTGCCAGCAGTTACGGGACTAGCTTTGGGGCTAAGACCCAGTACTTC. It yields the protein CASSYGTSFGAKTQYF.

This clone turned up a few times. V is TRBV5-6 and J is TRBJ1-3; D gene uncertain. V shed 1 base and J shed 2 bases, with 4 bases lying between them. Germline V CDR1 and CDR2: SGHDT, YYEEEE. The CDR3 covers 13 residues. CDR3 sequence reads: CASSLPAGNTIYF. In DNA, the CDR3 is TGTGCCAGCAGCTTGCCAGCTGGAAACACCATATATTTT.